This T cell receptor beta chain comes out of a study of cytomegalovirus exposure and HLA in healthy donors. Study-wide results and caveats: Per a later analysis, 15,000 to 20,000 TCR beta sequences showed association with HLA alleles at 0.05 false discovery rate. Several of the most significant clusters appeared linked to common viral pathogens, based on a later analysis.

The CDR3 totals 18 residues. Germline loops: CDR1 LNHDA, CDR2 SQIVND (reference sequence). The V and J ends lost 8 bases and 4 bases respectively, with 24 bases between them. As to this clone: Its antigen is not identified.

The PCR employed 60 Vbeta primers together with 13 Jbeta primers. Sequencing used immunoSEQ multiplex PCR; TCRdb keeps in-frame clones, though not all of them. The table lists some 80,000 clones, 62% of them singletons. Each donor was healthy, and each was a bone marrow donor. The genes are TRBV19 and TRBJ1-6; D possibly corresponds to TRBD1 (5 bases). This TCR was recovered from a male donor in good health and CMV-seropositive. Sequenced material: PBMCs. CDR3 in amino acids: CASSTYPLDIGYNSPLHF. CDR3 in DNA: TGTGCCAGTTCCACCTACCCCTTGGACATTGGGTATAATTCACCCCTCCACTTT.